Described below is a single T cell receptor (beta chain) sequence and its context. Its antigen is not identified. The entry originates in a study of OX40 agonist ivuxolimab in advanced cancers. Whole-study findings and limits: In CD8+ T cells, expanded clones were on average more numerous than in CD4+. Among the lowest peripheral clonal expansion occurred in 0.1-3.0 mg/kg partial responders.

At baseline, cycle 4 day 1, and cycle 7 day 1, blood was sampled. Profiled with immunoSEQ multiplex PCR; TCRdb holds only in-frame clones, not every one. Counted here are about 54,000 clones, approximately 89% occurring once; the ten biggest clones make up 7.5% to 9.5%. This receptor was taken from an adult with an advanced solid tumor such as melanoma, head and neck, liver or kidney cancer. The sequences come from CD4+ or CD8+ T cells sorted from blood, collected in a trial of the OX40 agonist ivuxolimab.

For the CDR3, the DNA is TGTGCCAGCAGTCCCCGGACAGGGATTAACTATGGCTACACCTTC. Translating gives CASSPRTGINYGYTF. This chain connects TRBV27 to TRBJ1-2; 8 bases are a match to TRBD1. CDR1 and CDR2 from the germline V gene are MNHEY and SMNVEV (reference sequence). V dropped 5 bases and J dropped 1; count of bases not matched to a gene: 6. The CDR3 length is 15 residues.